The 16 T cell receptor beta chains given below trace back to one sample, sequenced in a study of Graves' ophthalmopathy and Graves' hyperthyroidism. Amplifying from RNA transcripts, the study obtained TCR beta CDR3 regions. HTBI primers were employed in first-round RT-PCR, then a second-round multiplex PCR followed. One entry per CDR3 protein results from TCRdb running MiXCR on the multiplex PCR reads. The sample shows some 200,000 distinct CDR3 sequences, less than 30% of them seen only once. The sample was peripheral blood. All receptors come from a man aged 50-59 years with Graves' ophthalmopathy.

This clonotype occurred many times. The V and J genes are TRBV7-3 and TRBJ2-7; no reliable D call. This CDR3 spans 11 amino acids. The germline V gene encodes CDR1 SGHTA and CDR2 FQGTGA. The V gene lost 5 bases and the J gene lost 7 bases, with 9 bases spanning the gap. The CDR3 here is CASSGPCEQYF. In DNA form, the CDR3 reads TGTGCCAGCAGCGGACCATGTGAGCAGTACTTC. Full variable domain (rest looked up from reference TRBV7-3 and TRBJ2-7): GAGVSQTPSNKVTEKGKYVELRCDPISGHTALYWYRQSLGQGPEFLIYFQGTGAADDSGLPNDRFFAVRPEGSVSTLKIQRTERGDSAVYLCASSGPCEQYFGPGTRLTVT.

This clonotype was seen at least ten times. The chain joins TRBV7-6 to TRBJ2-7, with TRBD1 matching 8 bases. The germline CDR1 and CDR2 sequences are SGHVS and FNYEAQ. The CDR3 is 15 amino acids. Trimming at V came to 2 bases and at J to 1 base, leaving 4 bases not matched to a gene. The chain's CDR3 is CASSLRTGLSYEQYF. The CDR3 DNA follows: TGTGCCAGCAGCTTAAGGACAGGGTTATCCTACGAGCAGTACTTC.

The chain joins TRBV7-9 to TRBJ1-2; TRBD1 aligns across 7 bases. This CDR3 has 15 residues. Per the germline V gene, CDR1 is SEHNR and CDR2 is FQNEAQ (reference sequence). V lost 5 bases, J lost 8 bases, and 14 bases stayed unmatched. CDR3 DNA sequence: TGTGCCAGCAGCCCCACAGGGGCCCGGGAAGGAGGCTACACCTTC. Translating it yields CASSPTGAREGGYTF.

The genes are TRBV12-3 or TRBV12-4 and TRBJ2-5; 7 positions match TRBD2. This CDR3 region has 15 residues. The trim removed 2 bases at V and 0 bases at J, leaving 3 bases unmatched. The DNA for the CDR3 is TGTGCCAGCAGTTTACGAGCGGGAAACCAAGAGACCCAGTACTTC. This gives the protein CASSLRAGNQETQYF.

This clonotype was observed many times. The J gene is TRBJ2-1, the V gene TRBV24-1; TRBD2 agrees at 8 bases. The germline V gene has CDR1 KGHDR and CDR2 SFDVKD. CDR3 length equals 15 residues. Losses at the gene ends were 3 bases for V and 9 bases for J; bases not matched to a gene: 9. CDR3 protein: CATSDIPGGPGEQFF. The CDR3 DNA is TGTGCCACCAGTGATATCCCGGGAGGGCCCGGTGAGCAGTTCTTC.

The sample holds many counts of this clonotype. This chain uses TRBV12-3 or TRBV12-4 with TRBJ1-1; no reliable D call. Trimming pared 2 bases from V and 5 bases from J, leaving 12 bases between. This CDR3 has 14 amino acids. For the CDR3, the DNA is TGTGCCAGCAGTTTATCGAGCGAGGGTACTGAAGCTTTCTTT. Amino acid sequence: CASSLSSEGTEAFF.

In this sample, this clonotype turned up many times. CDR3 sequence: CASSQQGVYETQYF. CDR3 sequence (DNA): TGTGCCAGCAGTCAACAGGGGGTATACGAGACCCAGTACTTC. The genes are TRBV12-3 or TRBV12-4 and TRBJ2-5, with 8 positions matching TRBD1. J gave up 5 bases and V 5 bases, and 7 bases lay outside the gene matches. The CDR3 is 14 residues long.

Ten or more counts support this clonotype. The chain uses TRBV11-2 and TRBJ2-7; 9 bases line up with TRBD1. CDR3 length: 16 amino acids. CDR1 SGHAT and CDR2 FQNNGV come from the germline V gene. The J segment lost 3 bases and the V segment lost 0 bases, leaving 6 bases of the junction unmatched. The CDR3 sequence is CASSLEWDRAHYEQYF. The DNA of the CDR3 is TGTGCCAGCAGCTTAGAATGGGACAGGGCCCACTACGAGCAGTACTTC.

This clonotype was picked up many times. DNA of the CDR3: TGTGCCAGCAGTTATTCGACGGTGGTGAACACTGAAGCTTTCTTT. It encodes CASSYSTVVNTEAFF. The chain combines TRBV6-5 with TRBJ1-1; D is ambiguous. Germline V lookup: CDR1 MNHEY, CDR2 SVGAGI. This CDR3 has 15 residues. The ends were cut back, 3 bases at V and 0 bases at J, with 11 bases in the middle.

This clonotype occurred a few times. This chain joins TRBV7-2 and TRBJ2-5, with 9 nucleotides matching TRBD2. The CDR3 loop spans 15 amino acids. V trimming: 5 bases; J trimming: 3 bases; junction bases outside the gene matches: 7. Germline CDR1 is SGHTA and CDR2 is FQGNSA. The DNA of the CDR3 is TGTGCCAGCAGCCTAGGGACTAGCAGGGAAGAGACCCAGTACTTC. Protein: CASSLGTSREETQYF.

V is TRBV12-3 or TRBV12-4 and J is TRBJ1-1, with D unresolved. Trimming stripped 8 bases from V and 3 bases from J, with 16 bases between. This CDR3 comprises 14 residues. In nucleotides, the CDR3 is TGTGCCAGCCGTACTAAACTGGGCGACACTGAAGCTTTCTTT. Its protein product is CASRTKLGDTEAFF.

This chain links TRBV6-2 or TRBV6-3 with TRBJ2-5, with 8 bases lining up with TRBD2. V lost 7 bases and J lost 0; bases outside the gene matches: 7. This CDR3 is 15 amino acids long. Germline values: CDR1 MNHEY, CDR2 SVGEGT. CDR3 amino acids: CASTKLAEYQETQYF. The DNA for the CDR3 is TGTGCCAGCACCAAACTAGCGGAGTACCAAGAGACCCAGTACTTC.

This clonotype appeared once. This CDR3 reads CASSLSFHRENIQYF. Written as DNA, the CDR3 is TGTGCCAGCAGTTTATCGTTTCATCGCGAAAACATTCAGTACTTC. The chain is built from TRBV27 and TRBJ2-4, with D hard to call. V shed 0 bases and J shed 5 bases, with 11 bases lying between them. CDR3 length equals 15 residues. Germline values: CDR1 MNHEY, CDR2 SMNVEV (reference sequence).

This clonotype was seen repeatedly, ten times or more. The CDR3 region is CASSSTGRSGSPLHF. As DNA, the CDR3 is TGTGCCAGCAGTTCGACAGGGAGGTCGGGATCACCCCTCCACTTT. The chain couples TRBV12-3 or TRBV12-4 to TRBJ1-6; TRBD1 matches at 7 bases. Unmatched junction bases numbered 10, after V lost 4 bases and J lost 10 bases. The CDR3 totals 15 residues.

This clonotype was seen many times. The J gene is TRBJ2-7, the V gene TRBV9; D ambiguous. From germline, CDR1 is SGDLS and CDR2 YYNGEE. The V gene lost 0 bases and the J gene lost 1 base, with 8 bases spanning the gap. There are 14 residues in the CDR3. CDR3 in DNA: TGTGCCAGCAGCGTAGATCCCAGGTCCTACGAGCAGTACTTC. Encoded protein: CASSVDPRSYEQYF.

The chain joins TRBV6-5 to TRBJ2-7; 8 bases are shared with TRBD1. CDR3 length: 16 residues. V dropped 0 bases and J dropped 4; count of bases not matched to a gene: 8. Germline V gene data show CDR1 as MNHEY and CDR2 as SVGAGI. CDR3 loop: CASSYSGSGTGYEQYF. CDR3 DNA: TGTGCCAGCAGTTACTCAGGCTCCGGGACAGGATACGAGCAGTACTTC.